The entry that follows covers one TCR beta chain sequence. No antigen is known for it. The data were taken from a study of blood T cells in healthy people across ages. Study findings and constraints: Higher naive T cell percentage went strongly together with higher TCR beta diversity.

For the second PCR, which ran for about 6 to 11 cycles, a sample-barcoded 5' primer and a J-beta primer mix were used. Each TCR beta cDNA got a 12-nucleotide random molecular identifier. TCRdb analysed the 5' RACE reads with MiXCR anew, one entry per CDR3 protein. The sample lists about 1.4 million distinct CDR3 sequences, approximately 60% occurring once. No fewer than 7 million PBMCs went into each sample. Trimming removed 0 bases at V and 4 bases at J, with 12 bases between. CDR1 and CDR2 from the germline V gene are LGHNA and YSLEER. CDR3 length: 15 amino acids. The sequence derives from a man aged 18 to 30 in good health. The chain is built from TRBV4-3 and TRBJ1-2; no clear D gene. The source material was blood. CDR3 protein: CASSQDPQQVYGYTF. In DNA form, the CDR3 reads TGCGCCAGCAGCCAAGATCCGCAACAAGTCTATGGCTACACCTTC.